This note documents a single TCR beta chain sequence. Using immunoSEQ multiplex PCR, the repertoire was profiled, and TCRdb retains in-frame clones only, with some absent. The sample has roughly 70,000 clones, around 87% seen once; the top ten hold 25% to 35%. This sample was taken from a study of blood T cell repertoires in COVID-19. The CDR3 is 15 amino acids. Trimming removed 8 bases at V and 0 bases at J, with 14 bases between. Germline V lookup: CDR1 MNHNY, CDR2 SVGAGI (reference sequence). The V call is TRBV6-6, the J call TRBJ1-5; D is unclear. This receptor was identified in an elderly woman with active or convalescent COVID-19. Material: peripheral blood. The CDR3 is CASGEGAYSNQPQHF. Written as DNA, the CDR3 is TGTGCCAGCGGGGAGGGAGCCTATAGCAATCAGCCCCAGCATTTT.